These 27 T cell receptor beta chains originate from one sample sequenced in a study of cytomegalovirus exposure and HLA in healthy donors (dated by TCRdb to the late 2010s). Receptor libraries were prepared by the immunoSEQ multiplex PCR assay. For the multiplex PCR, a mixture combining 60 forward primers for TCR Vbeta segments and 13 reverse primers for TCR Jbeta segments was used. Imported from immuneACCESS, the table was reduced by TCRdb to in-frame sequences with V and J called. These copies leave out some clones; in studies compared against another copy, an unresolved V gene accounts for under half, and the cause of the remainder is not known. The sample table records 130,000 or so clones; 77% of these occur just once. The ten largest account for around 1.5% of the sample. The sequenced sample consisted of PBMCs. These receptors were collected from a female donor in good health and CMV-seronegative.

The chain links TRBV7-2 to TRBJ1-1; D might be TRBD1 (5 bases). The CDR3 consists of 15 residues. V lost 1 base and J lost 0, with 9 bases in between. Germline V gene lookup returns CDR1 SGHTA and CDR2 FQGNSA. This chain's CDR3 is CASSLGSGMNTEAFF. The CDR3 bases are TGTGCCAGCAGCTTAGGGTCAGGGATGAACACTGAAGCTTTCTTT.

The chain combines TRBV7-9 with TRBJ2-4; 8 nucleotides agree with TRBD1. V lost 1 base to trimming and J lost 8 bases; unmatched junction nucleotides: 7. This CDR3 comprises 15 residues. From germline, CDR1 is SEHNR and CDR2 FQNEAQ (reference sequence). The CDR3 protein is CASSLVQTGEDIQYF. The CDR3 DNA reads TGTGCCAGCAGCTTAGTCCAGACAGGGGAAGACATTCAGTACTTC.

The V gene is TRBV15, the J gene TRBJ1-2, with D possibly being TRBD1 (5 bases). Germline values: CDR1 LNHNV, CDR2 YYDKDF (reference sequence). This CDR3 is built from 13 residues. V lost 0 bases and J 7 bases, leaving 9 bases between the germline ends. Here the CDR3 reads CATSRDRGSGYTF. The CDR3 coding sequence is TGTGCCACCAGCAGAGATCGGGGGAGTGGCTACACCTTC.

This clone was found a few times. The rearrangement uses TRBV7-3 and TRBJ1-1, with TRBD1 matching 7 bases. V was clipped by 5 bases and J by 0 bases; unmatched bases: 3. The germline CDR1 and CDR2 sequences are SGHTA and FQGTGA. This CDR3 spans 14 amino acids. The CDR3 region has the DNA TGTGCCAGCAGCAAGGGACAGATGAACACTGAAGCTTTCTTT. This encodes CASSKGQMNTEAFF.

This rearrangement joins TRBV27 to TRBJ1-1, with D perhaps TRBD1 (6 bases). Trimming stripped 6 bases from V and 9 bases from J, with 14 bases between. The CDR3 is 12 residues long. The germline gives CDR1 MNHEY, CDR2 SMNVEV (reference sequence). CDR3 loop: CASRNGGRQAFF. The CDR3 nucleotides are TGTGCCAGCAGAAACGGGGGGCGGCAAGCTTTCTTT.

The CDR3: CASSLAPPGETQYF. The CDR3 coding sequence is TGTGCCAGCAGCTTAGCCCCACCCGGAGAGACCCAGTACTTC. The chain is built from TRBV7-9 and TRBJ2-5, with D uncertain. Trimming left V 0 bases short and J 4 bases short, with 9 bases between. This CDR3 region has 14 residues. Looked up from germline, CDR1 is SEHNR and CDR2 is FQNEAQ (reference sequence).

The table lists this clone with a few counts. The chain recombines TRBV25-1 with TRBJ1-5; D is unclear. Trimming removed 2 bases at V and 6 bases at J, with 14 bases between. The CDR3 spans 15 residues. Per the germline V gene, CDR1 is MGHDK and CDR2 is SYGVNS. CDR3 amino acids: CASSERVHEGQPQHF. CDR3 DNA: TGTGCCAGCAGTGAAAGGGTCCATGAGGGTCAGCCCCAGCATTTT.

The chain carries TRBV6-1 and TRBJ1-2, with 9 bases aligning to TRBD1. This CDR3 comprises 20 residues. J gave up 1 base and V 3 bases, and 18 bases lay outside the gene matches. From germline, CDR1 is MNHNS and CDR2 SASEGT. CDR3 sequence (DNA): TGTGCCAGCAGTGATAAAACATGGGACAGGGTCCTTGGCGGTAACTATGGCTACACCTTC. This translates into CASSDKTWDRVLGGNYGYTF.

The genes are TRBV9 and TRBJ1-2; 7 bases match TRBD1. CDR1 and CDR2 from the germline V gene are SGDLS and YYNGEE. The CDR3 contains 13 residues. Unmatched junction bases numbered 7, after V lost 4 bases and J lost 7 bases. CDR3 residues: CASSLQGFSGYTF. The CDR3 coding sequence is TGTGCCAGCAGCCTACAGGGGTTCTCTGGCTACACCTTC.

This chain connects TRBV2 to TRBJ1-2; 9 bases are a match to TRBD1. J was trimmed by 8 bases and V by 5 bases; bases with no gene match: 9. The germline V gene has CDR1 SNHLY and CDR2 FYNNEI. The CDR3 totals 14 residues. CDR3 sequence reads: CASSLGTGRWGYTF. CDR3 nucleotides: TGTGCCAGCAGTCTCGGGACAGGGCGTTGGGGCTACACCTTC.

The V gene is TRBV9, the J gene TRBJ1-5; tentatively, D is TRBD1 (6 bases). Between the trimmed V and J ends, which lost 4 bases and 0 bases, there was a span of 11 bases. Germline V CDR1 and CDR2: SGDLS, YYNGEE. The CDR3 extends over 15 amino acids. This CDR3 is CASSITGSSNQPQHF. The DNA for the CDR3 is TGTGCCAGCAGCATTACAGGGAGTAGCAATCAGCCCCAGCATTTT.

V gene TRBV9 combines with J gene TRBJ1-1; no clear D gene. Germline V CDR1 and CDR2: SGDLS, YYNGEE. The CDR3 contains 15 residues. Trimming took off 0 bases at V and 6 bases at J, with 15 bases between the two ends. The DNA of the CDR3 is TGTGCCAGCAGCGTAGCCGGCCGTCCCAGGTCTGAAGCTTTCTTT. Translating gives CASSVAGRPRSEAFF.

Of note for this clone: Other DNA sequences of this sample code for an identical CDR3. The CDR3 DNA reads TGTGCCAGCAGTTCCGGGACAGGGGCGCGAGAGCAGTACTTC. Translated, it gives CASSSGTGAREQYF. The rearrangement links TRBV6-5 to TRBJ2-7; 10 nucleotides agree with TRBD1. This CDR3 comprises 14 residues. Germline lookup yields CDR1 MNHEY and CDR2 SVGAGI. With V trimmed by 4 bases and J by 7 bases, 7 bases remained unmatched.

The chain links TRBV5-1 to TRBJ2-7; D ambiguous. Trimming pared 0 bases from V and 3 bases from J, leaving 10 bases between. Looked up from germline, CDR1 is SGHRS and CDR2 is YFSETQ. CDR3 length: 14 amino acids. CDR3 sequence: CASSLERFHYEQYF. The CDR3 region has the DNA TGCGCCAGCAGCTTGGAGCGTTTCCACTACGAGCAGTACTTC.

This sequence joins TRBV4-1 and TRBJ1-4; D is uncertain. This CDR3 is 15 amino acids long. The ends were cut back, 0 bases at V and 8 bases at J, with 13 bases in the middle. Germline CDR1 is MGHRA and CDR2 is YSYEKL. CDR3 in amino acids: CASSQDGFVREKLFF. The CDR3 nucleotides are TGCGCCAGCAGCCAAGATGGGTTTGTCAGGGAAAAACTGTTTTTT.

In its sample, this clone was seen a few times. The sample has other DNA sequences that encode this CDR3 too. The chain is built from TRBV5-4 and TRBJ1-2; perhaps TRBD1 as D (6 bases). The V gene lost 1 base and the J gene lost 2 bases, with 6 bases spanning the gap. This CDR3 is 13 amino acids long. Germline CDR1 SGHNT, CDR2 YYREEE (reference sequence). CDR3 DNA: TGTGCCAGCAGCTTGAGGGGGAACTATGGCTACACCTTC. Encoded protein: CASSLRGNYGYTF.

This clone was counted a single time. The chain links TRBV6-5 to TRBJ2-7, with D possibly matching TRBD2 (6 bases). V gave up 7 bases and J gave up 3 bases, with 16 bases separating them. This CDR3 is built from 14 residues. Germline V lookup: CDR1 MNHEY, CDR2 SVGAGI. CDR3 residues: CASTKRGSSYEQYF. In nucleotides, the CDR3 is TGTGCCAGCACCAAACGGGGGTCTAGCTACGAGCAGTACTTC.

V gene TRBV7-9 combines with J gene TRBJ2-5; tentatively, D is TRBD1 (5 bases). The DNA matches TRBJ2-7 better at its end, which makes the J call doubtful. The CDR3 spans 14 residues. Germline values: CDR1 SEHNR, CDR2 FQNEAQ (reference sequence). CDR3 sequence: CASSLVPQGHEQYF. CDR3 sequence (DNA): TGTGCCAGCAGCTTAGTACCCCAGGGCCACGAGCAGTACTTC.

V usage is TRBV7-9 and J usage is TRBJ2-1; maybe TRBD1 (5 bases). The germline V gene encodes CDR1 SEHNR and CDR2 FQNEAQ (reference sequence). V was shortened by 1 base and J by 8 bases, with 12 bases between the two germline ends. This CDR3 contains 14 residues. CDR3 residues: CASSLDQGLDEQFF. In DNA, the CDR3 is TGTGCCAGCAGCTTAGACCAGGGTCTCGATGAGCAGTTCTTC.

Here the CDR3 DNA reads TGTGCCAGTAGCCTAGGGGCGTTGTATGAGCAGTTCTTC. Translated, it gives CASSLGALYEQFF. The chain combines TRBV19 with TRBJ2-1; tentative D call: TRBD1 (5 bases). The germline V gene has CDR1 LNHDA and CDR2 SQIVND (reference sequence). This CDR3 is built from 13 residues. V was trimmed by 6 bases and J by 8 bases, leaving 14 bases between them.

This chain links TRBV11-3 with TRBJ1-2; TRBD1 might be the D (5 bases). V dropped 4 bases and J dropped 6 bases, with 12 bases sitting between them. The CDR3 has 13 residues. Looked up from germline, CDR1 is SGHNT and CDR2 is YENEEA. The DNA for the CDR3 is TGTGCCAGCAGCTCGGGACTGGTCGATGGCTACACCTTC. Translated: CASSSGLVDGYTF.

The chain is built from TRBV19 and TRBJ1-3; D not resolved. Germline lookup yields CDR1 LNHDA and CDR2 SQIVND (reference sequence). The CDR3 totals 16 residues. V was cut by 7 bases and J by 3 bases, with 19 bases left in between. The CDR3 sequence is CASIHYGYEGGNTIYF. In DNA form, the CDR3 reads TGTGCCAGTATTCATTATGGCTACGAGGGTGGAAACACCATATATTTT.

This clone was found once. CDR3 region: CASSHERTSGRADTQYF. The CDR3 bases are TGCGCCAGCAGCCACGAGAGGACTAGCGGGAGGGCAGATACGCAGTATTTT. The chain carries TRBV4-1 and TRBJ2-3, with TRBD2 identical over 15 bases. Trimming removed 3 bases from V and 4 bases from J; junction bases left unmatched: 5. In germline, CDR1 is MGHRA, CDR2 YSYEKL. This CDR3 is built from 17 residues.

This clone occurred once. The J gene is TRBJ2-5, the V gene TRBV29-1; D not resolved. Matching the DNA end better, TRBJ2-7 makes the J call doubtful. The CDR3 spans 14 residues. Germline V gene sequence: CDR1 SQVTM, CDR2 ANQGSEA. In nucleotides, the CDR3 is TGCAGCGTTTCACCTACAGTGACAACCTACGAGCAGTACTTC. This encodes CSVSPTVTTYEQYF.

This clone was seen a few times. The chain has TRBV9 and TRBJ2-3; TRBD1 agrees at 8 bases. This CDR3 has 18 residues. Trimming removed 2 bases from V and 1 base from J; junction bases left unmatched: 12. From germline, CDR1 is SGDLS and CDR2 YYNGEE. This CDR3 reads CASSVGQGISFGTDTQYF. The CDR3 DNA sequence: TGTGCCAGCAGCGTTGGACAGGGTATTTCTTTCGGCACAGATACGCAGTATTTT.

This clone was counted a few times. The chain is built from TRBV18 and TRBJ1-2; possible D gene TRBD1, 5 bases. In germline, CDR1 is KGHSH, CDR2 LQKENI. CDR3 length equals 15 residues. V was clipped by 4 bases and J by 6 bases, with 18 bases between them. The CDR3 spells CASSHPDGGAHGYTF. The CDR3 DNA follows: TGTGCCAGCTCACATCCGGATGGCGGGGCCCATGGCTACACCTTC.

V and J are TRBV7-7 and TRBJ2-7; a weak D match, TRBD1 (7 bases). The germline V gene has CDR1 SSHAT and CDR2 FNYEAQ (reference sequence). The CDR3 is made up of 16 amino acids. Trimming cost V 3 bases and J 5 bases, with 20 bases left between them. CDR3 loop: CASSLGVQAGGNEQYF. The CDR3 DNA is TGTGCCAGCAGCTTGGGTGTCCAGGCAGGGGGGAACGAGCAGTACTTC.